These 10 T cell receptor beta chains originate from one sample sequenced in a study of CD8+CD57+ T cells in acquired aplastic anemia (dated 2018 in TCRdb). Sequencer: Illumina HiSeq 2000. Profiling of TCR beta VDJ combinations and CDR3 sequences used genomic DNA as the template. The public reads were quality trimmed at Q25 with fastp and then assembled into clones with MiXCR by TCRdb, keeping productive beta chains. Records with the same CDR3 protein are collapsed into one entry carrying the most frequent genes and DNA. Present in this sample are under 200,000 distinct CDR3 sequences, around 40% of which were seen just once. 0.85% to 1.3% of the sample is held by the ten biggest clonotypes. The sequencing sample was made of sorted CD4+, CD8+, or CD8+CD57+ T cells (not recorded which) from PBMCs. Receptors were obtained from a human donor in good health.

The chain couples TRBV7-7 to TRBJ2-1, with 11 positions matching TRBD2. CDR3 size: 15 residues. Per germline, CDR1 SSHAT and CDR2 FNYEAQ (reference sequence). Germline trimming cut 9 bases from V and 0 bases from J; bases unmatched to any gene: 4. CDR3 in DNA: TGTGCCAGAGGACTAGCGGGCCGCTCCTACAATGAGCAGTTCTTC. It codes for CARGLAGRSYNEQFF.

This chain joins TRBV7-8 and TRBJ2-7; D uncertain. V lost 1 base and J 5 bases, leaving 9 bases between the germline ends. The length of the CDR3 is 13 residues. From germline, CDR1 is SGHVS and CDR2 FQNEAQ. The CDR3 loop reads CASSLGGQNEQYF. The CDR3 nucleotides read TGTGCCAGCAGCTTAGGTGGGCAGAACGAGCAGTACTTC.

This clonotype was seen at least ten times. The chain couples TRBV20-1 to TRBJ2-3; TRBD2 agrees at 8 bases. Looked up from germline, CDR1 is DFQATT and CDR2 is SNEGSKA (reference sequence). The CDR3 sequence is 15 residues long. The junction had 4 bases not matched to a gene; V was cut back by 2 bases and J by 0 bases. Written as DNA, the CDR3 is TGCAGTGCTAGAAGAGCGGGAGTAAGCACAGATACGCAGTATTTT. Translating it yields CSARRAGVSTDTQYF.

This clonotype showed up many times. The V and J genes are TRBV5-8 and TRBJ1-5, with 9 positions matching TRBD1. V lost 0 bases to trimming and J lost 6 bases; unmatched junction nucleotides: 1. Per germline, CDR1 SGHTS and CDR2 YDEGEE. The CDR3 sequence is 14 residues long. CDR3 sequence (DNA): TGTGCCAGCAGCTTGGAGGGACAGGGTCAGCCCCAGCATTTT. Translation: CASSLEGQGQPQHF.

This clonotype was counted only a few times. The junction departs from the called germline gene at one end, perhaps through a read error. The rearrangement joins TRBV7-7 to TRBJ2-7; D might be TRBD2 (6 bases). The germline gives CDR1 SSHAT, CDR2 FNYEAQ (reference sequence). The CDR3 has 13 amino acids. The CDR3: CASSWGLNYEQYF. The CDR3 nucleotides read TGTGCTAGCAGCTGGGGACTGAACTACGAGCAGTACTTC.

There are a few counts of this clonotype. The CDR3 here is CASSPGTSWAYEQYF. The CDR3 DNA sequence: TGTGCCAGCTCACCCGGGACTAGTTGGGCCTACGAGCAGTACTTC. The chain links TRBV18 to TRBJ2-7, with 8 bases lining up with TRBD2. Losses at the gene ends were 3 bases for V and 2 bases for J; bases not matched to a gene: 6. This CDR3 is 15 amino acids long. Germline V gene lookup returns CDR1 KGHSH and CDR2 LQKENI.

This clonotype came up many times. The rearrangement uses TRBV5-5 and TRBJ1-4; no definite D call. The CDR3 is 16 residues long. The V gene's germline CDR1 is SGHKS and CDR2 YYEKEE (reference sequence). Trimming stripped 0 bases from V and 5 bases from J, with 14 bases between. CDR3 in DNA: TGTGCCAGCAGCTTGGCGAAGATCCCACAAAATGAAAAACTGTTTTTT. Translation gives CASSLAKIPQNEKLFF.

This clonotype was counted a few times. The CDR3 region is CASSLATGGFYEQYF. CDR3 sequence (DNA): TGTGCCAGCAGCTTGGCCACAGGGGGGTTCTACGAGCAGTACTTC. The chain has TRBV5-8 and TRBJ2-7, with 8 bases fitting TRBD1. CDR3 length equals 15 residues. Trimming removed 0 bases from V and 3 bases from J; junction bases left unmatched: 5. The germline gives CDR1 SGHTS, CDR2 YDEGEE.

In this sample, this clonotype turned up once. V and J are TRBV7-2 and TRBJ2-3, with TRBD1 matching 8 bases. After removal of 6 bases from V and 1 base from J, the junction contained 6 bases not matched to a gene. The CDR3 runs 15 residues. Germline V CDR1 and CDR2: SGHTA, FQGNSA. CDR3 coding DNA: TGTGCCAGCAGAACCGGGACAGGAGGCACAGATACGCAGTATTTT. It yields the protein CASRTGTGGTDTQYF.

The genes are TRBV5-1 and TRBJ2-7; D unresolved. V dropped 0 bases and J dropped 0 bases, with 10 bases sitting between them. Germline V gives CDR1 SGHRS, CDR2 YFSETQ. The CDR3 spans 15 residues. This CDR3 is CASSLGLRSSYEQYF. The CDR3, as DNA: TGCGCCAGCAGCTTGGGACTGAGGAGCTCCTACGAGCAGTACTTC.